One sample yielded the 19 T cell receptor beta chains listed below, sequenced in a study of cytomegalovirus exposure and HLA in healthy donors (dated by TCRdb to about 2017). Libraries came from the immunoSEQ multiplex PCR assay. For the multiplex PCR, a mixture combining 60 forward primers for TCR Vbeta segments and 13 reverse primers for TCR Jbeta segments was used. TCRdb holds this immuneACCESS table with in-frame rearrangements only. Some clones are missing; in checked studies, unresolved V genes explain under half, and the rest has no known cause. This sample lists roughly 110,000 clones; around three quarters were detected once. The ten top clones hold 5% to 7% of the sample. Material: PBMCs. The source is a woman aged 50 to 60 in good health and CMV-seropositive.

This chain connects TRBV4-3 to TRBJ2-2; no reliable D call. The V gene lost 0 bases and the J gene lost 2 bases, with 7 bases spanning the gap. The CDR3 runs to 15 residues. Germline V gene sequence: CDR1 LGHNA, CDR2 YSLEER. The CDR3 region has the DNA TGCGCCAGCAGCCAAGACTTCAGAAACACCGGGGAGCTGTTTTTT. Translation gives CASSQDFRNTGELFF.

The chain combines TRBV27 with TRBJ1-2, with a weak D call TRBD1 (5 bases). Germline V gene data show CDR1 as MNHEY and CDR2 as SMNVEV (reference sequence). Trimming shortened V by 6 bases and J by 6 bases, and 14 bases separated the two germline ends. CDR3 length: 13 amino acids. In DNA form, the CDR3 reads TGTGCCAGCAGGAAGGGACTTGGGGATGGCTACACCTTC. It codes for CASRKGLGDGYTF.

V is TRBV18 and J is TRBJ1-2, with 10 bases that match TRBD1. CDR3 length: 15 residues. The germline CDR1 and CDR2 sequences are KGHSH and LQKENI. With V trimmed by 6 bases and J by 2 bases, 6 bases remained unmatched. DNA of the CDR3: TGTGCCAGCTCCCCGCTGGGACAGGGGAACTATGGCTACACCTTC. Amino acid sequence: CASSPLGQGNYGYTF.

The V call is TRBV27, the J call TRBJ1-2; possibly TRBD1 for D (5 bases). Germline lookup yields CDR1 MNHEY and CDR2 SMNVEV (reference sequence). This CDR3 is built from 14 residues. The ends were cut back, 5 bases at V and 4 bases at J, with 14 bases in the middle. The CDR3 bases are TGTGCCAGCAGTGGCCGGCAGGGAAGCTATGGCTACACCTTC. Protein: CASSGRQGSYGYTF.

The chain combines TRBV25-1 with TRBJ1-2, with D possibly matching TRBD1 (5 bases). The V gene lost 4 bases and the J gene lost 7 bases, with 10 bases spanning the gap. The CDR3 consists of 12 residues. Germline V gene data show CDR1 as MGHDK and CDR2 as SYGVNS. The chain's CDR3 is CASSVAGFGYTF. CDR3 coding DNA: TGTGCCAGCAGTGTGGCAGGGTTTGGCTACACCTTC.

CDR3 nucleotides: TGTGCCAGCAGCCCCCGGACTAGCGGGGGCGGGACAGGGGAGCTGTTTTTT. It specifies CASSPRTSGGGTGELFF. The rearrangement uses TRBV7-8 and TRBJ2-2, with 13 bases matching TRBD2. The germline gives CDR1 SGHVS, CDR2 FQNEAQ. CDR3 length: 17 residues. V gave up 5 bases and J gave up 8 bases; unmatched junction bases: 11.

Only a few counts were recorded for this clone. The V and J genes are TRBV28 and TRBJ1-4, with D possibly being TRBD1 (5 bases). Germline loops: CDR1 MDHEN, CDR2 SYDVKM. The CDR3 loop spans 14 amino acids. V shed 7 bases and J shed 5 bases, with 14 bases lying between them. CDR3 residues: CASNRDSGNEKLFF. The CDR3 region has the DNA TGTGCCAGCAATAGGGACTCGGGGAATGAAAAACTGTTTTTT.

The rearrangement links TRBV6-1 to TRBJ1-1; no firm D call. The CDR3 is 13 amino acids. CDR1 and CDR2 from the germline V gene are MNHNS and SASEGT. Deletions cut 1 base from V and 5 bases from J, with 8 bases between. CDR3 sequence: CASSEEGSTEAFF. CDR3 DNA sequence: TGTGCCAGCAGTGAAGAAGGGAGTACTGAAGCTTTCTTT.

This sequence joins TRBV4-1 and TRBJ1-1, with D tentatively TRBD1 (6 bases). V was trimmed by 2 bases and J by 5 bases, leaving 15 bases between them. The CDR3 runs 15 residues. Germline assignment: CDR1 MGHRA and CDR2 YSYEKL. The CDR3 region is CASSQLGQQRTEAFF. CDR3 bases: TGCGCCAGCAGCCAACTGGGACAACAGAGGACTGAAGCTTTCTTT.

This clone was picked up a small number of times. For the CDR3, the DNA is TGTGCCAGCACCAGCAGAGGTGAAAAACTGTTTTTT. Its translation: CASTSRGEKLFF. The gene calls are TRBV2 and TRBJ1-4; the D is unclear. Per germline, CDR1 SNHLY and CDR2 FYNNEI. The V gene lost 7 bases and the J gene lost 7 bases, with 10 bases spanning the gap. The CDR3 runs 12 residues. Full variable domain (missing parts from reference TRBV2 and TRBJ1-4): EPEVTQTPSHQVTQMGQEVILRCVPISNHLYFYWYRQILGQKVEFLVSFYNNEISEKSEIFDDQFSVERPDGSNFTLKIRSTKLEDSAMYFCASTSRGEKLFFGSGTQLSVL.

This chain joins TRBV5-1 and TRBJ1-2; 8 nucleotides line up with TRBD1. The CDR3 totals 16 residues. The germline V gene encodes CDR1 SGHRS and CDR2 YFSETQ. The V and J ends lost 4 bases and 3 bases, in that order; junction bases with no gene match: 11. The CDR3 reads CASSPARTGTDYGYTF. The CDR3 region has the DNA TGCGCCAGCAGCCCCGCGAGGACAGGGACGGACTATGGCTACACCTTC. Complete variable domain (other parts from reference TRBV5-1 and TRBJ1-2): KAGVTQTPRYLIKTRGQQVTLSCSPISGHRSVSWYQQTPGQGLQFLFEYFSETQRNKGNFPGRFSGRQFSNSRSEMNVSTLELGDSALYLCASSPARTGTDYGYTFGSGTRLTVV.

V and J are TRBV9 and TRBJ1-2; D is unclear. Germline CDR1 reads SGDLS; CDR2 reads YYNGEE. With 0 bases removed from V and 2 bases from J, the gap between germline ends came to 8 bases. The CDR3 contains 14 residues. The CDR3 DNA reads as TGTGCCAGCAGCGTAGGACACAGAAACTATGGCTACACCTTC. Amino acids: CASSVGHRNYGYTF.

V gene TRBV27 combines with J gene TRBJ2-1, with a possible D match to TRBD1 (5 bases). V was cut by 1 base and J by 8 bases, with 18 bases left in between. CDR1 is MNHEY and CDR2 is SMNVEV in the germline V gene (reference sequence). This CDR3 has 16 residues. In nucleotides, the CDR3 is TGTGCCAGCAGTTTATTGTGGGGCAGTGGTTCCGATGAGCAGTTCTTC. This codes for CASSLLWGSGSDEQFF.

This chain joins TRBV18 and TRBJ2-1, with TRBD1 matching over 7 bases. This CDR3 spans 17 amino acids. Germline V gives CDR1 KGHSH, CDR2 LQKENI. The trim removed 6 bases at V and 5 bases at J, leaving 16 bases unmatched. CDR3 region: CASSLGVTGDPNNEQFF. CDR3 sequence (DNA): TGTGCCAGCTCCCTAGGAGTAACAGGGGATCCGAACAATGAGCAGTTCTTC.

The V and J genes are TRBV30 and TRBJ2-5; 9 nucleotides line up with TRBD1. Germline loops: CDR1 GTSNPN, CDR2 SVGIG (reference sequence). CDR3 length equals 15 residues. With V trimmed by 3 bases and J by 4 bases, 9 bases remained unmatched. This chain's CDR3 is CAWRTGTGWSETQYF. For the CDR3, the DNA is TGTGCCTGGAGGACCGGGACAGGGTGGTCAGAGACCCAGTACTTC.

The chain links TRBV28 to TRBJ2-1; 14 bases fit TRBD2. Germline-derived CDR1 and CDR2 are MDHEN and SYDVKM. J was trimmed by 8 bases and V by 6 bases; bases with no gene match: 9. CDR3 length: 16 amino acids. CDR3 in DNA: TGTGCCAGCAGCAGACCGACTAGCGGGGGGGTAGATGAGCAGTTCTTC. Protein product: CASSRPTSGGVDEQFF.

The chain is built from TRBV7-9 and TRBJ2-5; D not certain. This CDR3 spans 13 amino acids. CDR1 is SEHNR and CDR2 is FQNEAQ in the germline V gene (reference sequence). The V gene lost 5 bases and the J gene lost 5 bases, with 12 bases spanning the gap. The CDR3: CASSLTTGETQYF. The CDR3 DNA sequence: TGTGCCAGCAGCCTCACGACTGGGGAGACCCAGTACTTC.

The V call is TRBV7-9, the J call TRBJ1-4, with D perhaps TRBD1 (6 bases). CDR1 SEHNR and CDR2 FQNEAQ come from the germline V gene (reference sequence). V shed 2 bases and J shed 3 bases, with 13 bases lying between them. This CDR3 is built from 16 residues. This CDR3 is CASSLYGAGANEKLFF. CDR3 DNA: TGTGCCAGCAGCTTATATGGGGCAGGGGCTAATGAAAAACTGTTTTTT.

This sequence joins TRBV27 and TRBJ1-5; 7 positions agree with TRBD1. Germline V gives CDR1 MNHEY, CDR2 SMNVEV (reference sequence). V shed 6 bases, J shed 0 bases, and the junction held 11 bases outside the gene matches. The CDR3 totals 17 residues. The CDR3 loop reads CASRPGTADYSNQPQHF. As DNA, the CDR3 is TGTGCCAGCAGGCCCGGGACAGCCGATTATAGCAATCAGCCCCAGCATTTT.